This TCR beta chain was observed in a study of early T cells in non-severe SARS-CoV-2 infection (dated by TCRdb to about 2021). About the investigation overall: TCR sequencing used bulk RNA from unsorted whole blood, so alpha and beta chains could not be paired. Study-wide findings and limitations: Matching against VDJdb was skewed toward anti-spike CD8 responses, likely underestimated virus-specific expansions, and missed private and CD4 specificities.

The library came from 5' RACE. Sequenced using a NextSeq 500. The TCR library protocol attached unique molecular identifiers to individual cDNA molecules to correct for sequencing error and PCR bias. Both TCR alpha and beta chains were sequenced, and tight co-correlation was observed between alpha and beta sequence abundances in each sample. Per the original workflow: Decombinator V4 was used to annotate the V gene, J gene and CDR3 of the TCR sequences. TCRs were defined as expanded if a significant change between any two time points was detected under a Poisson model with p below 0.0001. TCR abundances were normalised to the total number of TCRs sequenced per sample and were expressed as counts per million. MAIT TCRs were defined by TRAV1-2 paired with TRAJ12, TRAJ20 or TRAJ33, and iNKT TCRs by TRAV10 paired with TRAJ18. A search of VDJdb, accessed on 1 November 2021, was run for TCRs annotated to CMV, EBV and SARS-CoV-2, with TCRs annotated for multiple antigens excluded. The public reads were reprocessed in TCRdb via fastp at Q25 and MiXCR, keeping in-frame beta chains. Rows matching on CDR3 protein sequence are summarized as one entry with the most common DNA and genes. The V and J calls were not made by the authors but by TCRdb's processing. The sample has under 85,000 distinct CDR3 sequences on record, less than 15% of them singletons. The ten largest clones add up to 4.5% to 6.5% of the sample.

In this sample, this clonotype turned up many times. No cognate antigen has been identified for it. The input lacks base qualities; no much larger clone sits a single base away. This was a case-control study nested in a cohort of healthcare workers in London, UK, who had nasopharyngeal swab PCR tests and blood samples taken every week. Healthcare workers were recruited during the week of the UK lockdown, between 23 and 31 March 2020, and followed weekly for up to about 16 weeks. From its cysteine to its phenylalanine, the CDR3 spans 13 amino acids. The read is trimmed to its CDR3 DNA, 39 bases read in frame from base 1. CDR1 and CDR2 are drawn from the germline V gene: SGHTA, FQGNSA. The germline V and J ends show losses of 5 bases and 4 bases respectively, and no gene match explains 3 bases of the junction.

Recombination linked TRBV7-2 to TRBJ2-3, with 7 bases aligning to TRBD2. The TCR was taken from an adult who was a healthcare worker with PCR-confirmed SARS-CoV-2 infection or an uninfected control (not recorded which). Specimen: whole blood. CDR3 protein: CASSRGGADTQYF. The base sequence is TGTGCCAGCAGCCGTGGGGGGGCAGATACGCAGTATTTT.